Included here is one T cell receptor (beta chain) sequence, with context. As yet, its antigen is unknown. These data originate in a study of shared clonotypes between healthy human individuals. Study-wide findings and caveats: Clonotypes shared by all four sorted-subset donors had higher generation probabilities than non-shared clonotypes. Rarefaction gave evidence that sorted-subset sequencing remained incomplete despite large depth.

Germline V gene sequence: CDR1 KGHSH, CDR2 LQKENI. The CDR3 length is 15 residues. Trimming cost V 0 bases and J 7 bases, with 12 bases left between them. The test was conducted at deep level. TCRdb keeps only in-frame clones here, not all; method: immunoSEQ multiplex PCR. Seen here are roughly 2.5 million clones, approximately 94% observed once, and the top ten hold under 0.15%. The split of CD4+ cells yielded CD45RA+ naive and CD45RA-negative memory subsets. V and J are TRBV18 and TRBJ1-4, with a tentative D call TRBD1 (5 bases). The sequenced material came from naive CD4+ T cells sorted from blood. Subset defined: CD45RA+ positively selected. This TCR was recovered from a young man in good health. CDR3 bases: TGTGCCAGCTCACCACCCGATCAGGGCGGTGAAAAACTGTTTTTT. Its protein is CASSPPDQGGEKLFF.